The sequence of this TCR beta chain was determined in a study of shared T cell receptors in the human thymus. Measured with immunoSEQ multiplex PCR; TCRdb has only the in-frame clones, and not every one. Of 55,000 to 75,000 clones in the sample, 90% to 95% were seen once. The CDR3 is 17 residues long. Germline CDR1 is SGHRS and CDR2 is YFSETQ. V shed 0 bases, J shed 2 bases, and the junction held 8 bases outside the gene matches. The specimen was thymocytes. The rearrangement uses TRBV5-1 and TRBJ2-3, with TRBD2 matching over 8 bases. The TCR was taken from a human donor. The CDR3 loop is CASSLVGLDVVTDTQYF. In DNA, the CDR3 is TGCGCCAGCAGCTTGGTGGGACTAGATGTGGTCACAGATACGCAGTATTTT.